One and the same sample provided the 14 T cell receptor beta chains below, sequenced in a study of cytomegalovirus exposure and HLA in healthy donors. Both 60 Vbeta primers and 13 Jbeta primers went into the PCR. Sequencing was performed with immunoSEQ multiplex PCR; in TCRdb, only in-frame clones are kept and a portion is missing. The sample shows roughly 160,000 clones, around four fifths of them seen only once. The material sequenced was PBMCs. The receptors here all came from a man aged 25-45 years in good health and CMV-seronegative.

The chain combines TRBV14 with TRBJ2-7; D not certain. Trimming removed 6 bases from V and 5 bases from J, with 20 bases in between. In germline, CDR1 is SGHDN, CDR2 FVKESK. The CDR3 extends over 15 amino acids. The CDR3 DNA follows: TGTGCCAGCAGTCTTCAGCGACCCTCCATGGACGAGCAGTACTTC. The encoded protein is CASSLQRPSMDEQYF.

The CDR3 loop reads CASRHRVQETQYF. The CDR3 nucleotides read TGTGCCAGCAGACACAGGGTCCAAGAGACCCAGTACTTC. The chain couples TRBV6-6 to TRBJ2-5, with TRBD1 as a possible D gene (6 bases). There are 13 residues in the CDR3. Trimming shortened V by 6 bases and J by 1 base, and 9 bases separated the two germline ends. Germline V gene sequence: CDR1 MNHNY, CDR2 SVGAGI (reference sequence).

The genes are TRBV19 and TRBJ2-1; 9 bases map to TRBD2. The germline V gene has CDR1 LNHDA and CDR2 SQIVND (reference sequence). The CDR3 covers 15 residues. Trimming took 7 bases from V and 2 from J; bases not matched to a gene: 6. The CDR3 sequence is CASTPREGPYNEQFF. In DNA, the CDR3 is TGTGCCAGTACCCCGCGGGAGGGCCCCTACAATGAGCAGTTCTTC. Based on the CDR3 plus reference TRBV19 and TRBJ2-1, the full variable domain is DGGITQSPKYLFRKEGQNVTLSCEQNLNHDAMYWYRQDPGQGLRLIYYSQIVNDFQKGDIAEGYSVSREKKESFPLTVTSAQKNPTAFYLCASTPREGPYNEQFFGPGTRLTVL.

This CDR3 is CASSLGLMRTGGEQYF. DNA of the CDR3: TGTGCCAGCAGCTTGGGACTTATGAGGACAGGGGGCGAGCAGTACTTC. The chain recombines TRBV5-4 with TRBJ2-7; 10 positions match TRBD1. The CDR3 has 16 residues. From germline, CDR1 is SGHNT and CDR2 YYREEE (reference sequence). V lost 0 bases, J lost 6 bases, and 9 bases stayed unmatched.

V usage is TRBV2 and J usage is TRBJ2-7; 7 bases are shared with TRBD2. V was pared by 3 bases and J by 3 bases, with 5 bases of the junction left unmatched. The CDR3 length is 14 residues. The germline CDR1 and CDR2 sequences are SNHLY and FYNNEI. Written as DNA, the CDR3 is TGTGCCAGCAGTGAGGGCGGGGGTCGCTACGAGCAGTACTTC. It translates to CASSEGGGRYEQYF.

This chain uses TRBV18 with TRBJ1-5; D not certain. The V gene lost 3 bases and the J gene lost 4 bases, with 7 bases spanning the gap. CDR1 is KGHSH, CDR2 LQKENI, per germline. This CDR3 has 13 residues. The CDR3 bases are TGTGCCAGCTCACCCTCTGAGAATCAGCCCCAGCATTTT. Translated: CASSPSENQPQHF.

The chain joins TRBV6-5 to TRBJ2-5; TRBD1 might be the D (6 bases). Matching the DNA end better, TRBJ2-7 makes the J call doubtful. Germline values: CDR1 MNHEY, CDR2 SVGAGI. This CDR3 has 15 residues. The CDR3 nucleotides are TGTGCCAGCAGTTACGGGGGCTGGAGCTCCTACGAGCAGTACTTC. It yields the protein CASSYGGWSSYEQYF.

This clone appeared a few times. The chain recombines TRBV28 with TRBJ2-5; no firm D call. This CDR3 is built from 15 residues. The germline V gene has CDR1 MDHEN and CDR2 SYDVKM. V lost 2 bases and J lost 5, with 15 bases in between. CDR3 nucleotides: TGTGCCAGCAGTTTAACGGTCGCCTCGTGGGAGACCCAGTACTTC. Amino acids: CASSLTVASWETQYF.

The J gene is TRBJ1-3, the V gene TRBV4-2; no definite D call. V gave up 1 base and J gave up 5 bases, with 9 bases separating them. The CDR3 has 14 amino acids. In germline, CDR1 is LGHNA, CDR2 YNFKEQ. CDR3 DNA sequence: TGTGCCAGCAGCCAAGTGTTAACAAGAAACACCATATATTTT. It yields the protein CASSQVLTRNTIYF.

This clone has just a few counts. CDR3 protein: CSAGTDTGELFF. CDR3 DNA: TGCAGCGCCGGGACAGATACCGGGGAGCTGTTTTTT. The genes are TRBV29-1 and TRBJ2-2, with TRBD1 matching over 7 bases. The CDR3 has 12 amino acids. Unmatched junction bases numbered 4, after V lost 7 bases and J lost 5 bases. Germline-derived CDR1 and CDR2 are SQVTM and ANQGSEA.

The chain has TRBV18 and TRBJ2-1, with TRBD2 as a possible D gene (6 bases). Deletions cut 6 bases from V and 3 bases from J, with 12 bases between. The germline gives CDR1 KGHSH, CDR2 LQKENI. This CDR3 comprises 14 residues. In DNA, the CDR3 is TGTGCCAGCTCCGCTAGCGAGAGCTACAATGAGCAGTTCTTC. Translated, it gives CASSASESYNEQFF.

This clone has a handful of counts. The rearrangement joins TRBV28 to TRBJ2-7; TRBD1 aligns across 9 bases. J was trimmed by 5 bases and V by 10 bases; bases with no gene match: 15. CDR3 size: 15 residues. Germline V gene lookup returns CDR1 MDHEN and CDR2 SYDVKM. The CDR3, as DNA: TGTGCCAACAATGTAAGGACAGGGGATATGCACGAGCAGTACTTC. Its translation is CANNVRTGDMHEQYF.

The chain links TRBV5-4 to TRBJ2-5; the match to TRBD1 covers 8 bases. V was pared by 0 bases and J by 5 bases, with 3 bases of the junction left unmatched. CDR3 length: 14 residues. Germline V gives CDR1 SGHNT, CDR2 YYREEE (reference sequence). CDR3 amino acids: CASSLVSGGETQYF. The CDR3 DNA reads as TGTGCCAGCAGCTTGGTCTCAGGGGGCGAGACCCAGTACTTC.

The DNA of the CDR3 is TGCGCCAGCAGCTCCCCGGGACAGGGAAGCGGTGAAAAACTGTTTTTT. Translation gives CASSSPGQGSGEKLFF. The chain employs TRBV5-1 and TRBJ1-4; 9 bases line up with TRBD1. V shed 3 bases, J shed 7 bases, and the junction held 10 bases outside the gene matches. Germline V lookup: CDR1 SGHRS, CDR2 YFSETQ. The CDR3 consists of 16 residues. The full variable domain, in which reference TRBV5-1 and TRBJ1-4 provide the parts outside the CDR3, is KAGVTQTPRYLIKTRGQQVTLSCSPISGHRSVSWYQQTPGQGLQFLFEYFSETQRNKGNFPGRFSGRQFSNSRSEMNVSTLELGDSALYLCASSSPGQGSGEKLFFGSGTQLSVL.